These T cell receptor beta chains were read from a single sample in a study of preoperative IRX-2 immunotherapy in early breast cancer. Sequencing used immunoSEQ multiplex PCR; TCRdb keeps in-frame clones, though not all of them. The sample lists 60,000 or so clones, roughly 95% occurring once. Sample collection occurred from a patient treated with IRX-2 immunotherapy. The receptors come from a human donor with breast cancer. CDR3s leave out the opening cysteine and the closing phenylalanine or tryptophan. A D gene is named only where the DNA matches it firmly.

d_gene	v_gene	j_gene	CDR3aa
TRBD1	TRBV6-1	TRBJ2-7	ATRQGLPYEQY
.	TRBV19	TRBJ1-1	ASSRRGNTEAF
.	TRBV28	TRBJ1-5	ASRQGGLMQPQH
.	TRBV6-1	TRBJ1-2	ASSPTVDYGYT
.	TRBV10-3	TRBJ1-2	AISAVANGYT
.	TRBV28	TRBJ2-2	ASSFPQGGIAGYTGELF
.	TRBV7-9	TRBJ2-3	ASHSRDLTDTQY
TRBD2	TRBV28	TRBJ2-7	ASKIAGFSYEQY
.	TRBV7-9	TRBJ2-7	ASSLEGSYLSYEQY
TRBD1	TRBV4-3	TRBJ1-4	ASSQDRGSEKLF
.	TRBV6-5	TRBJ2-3	ASRSPKGPSDTQY
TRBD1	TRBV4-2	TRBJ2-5	ASSQGGQGRETQY
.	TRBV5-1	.	ASSLRPSYEQY
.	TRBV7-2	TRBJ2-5	ASSLVPGTAPPETQY
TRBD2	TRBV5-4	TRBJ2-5	ASSTPLAGGPGTQY
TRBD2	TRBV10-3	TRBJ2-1	AIGGGSSEQF
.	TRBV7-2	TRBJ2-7	ASSLRFSANEQY
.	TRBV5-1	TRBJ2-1	ASSLRAYNEQF
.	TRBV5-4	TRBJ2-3	ASSLDRGFSQDTQY
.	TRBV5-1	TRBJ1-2	ASSFGGGHSYGYT
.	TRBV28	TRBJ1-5	ASRWTDSNQPQH
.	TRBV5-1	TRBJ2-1	ASSLPPSYSEQF
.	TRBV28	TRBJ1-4	ASSPGRYDEKLF
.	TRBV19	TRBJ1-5	ASSMNRPRYSNQPQH
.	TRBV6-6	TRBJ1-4	ASSKTDRANEKLF
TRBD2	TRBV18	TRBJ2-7	ASSPLGLAGGYEQY